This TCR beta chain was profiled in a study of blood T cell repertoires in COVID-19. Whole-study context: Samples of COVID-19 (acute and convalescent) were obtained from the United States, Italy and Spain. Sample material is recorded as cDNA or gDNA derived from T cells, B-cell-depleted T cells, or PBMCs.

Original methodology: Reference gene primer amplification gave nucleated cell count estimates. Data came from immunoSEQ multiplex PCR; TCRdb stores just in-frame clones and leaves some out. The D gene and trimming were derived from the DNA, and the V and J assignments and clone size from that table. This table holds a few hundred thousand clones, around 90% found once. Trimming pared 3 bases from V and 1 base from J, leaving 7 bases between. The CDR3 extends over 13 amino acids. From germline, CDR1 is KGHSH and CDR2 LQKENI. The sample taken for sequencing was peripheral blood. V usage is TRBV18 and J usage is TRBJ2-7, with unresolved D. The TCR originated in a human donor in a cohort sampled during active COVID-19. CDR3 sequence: CASSPDQSYEQYF. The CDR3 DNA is TGTGCCAGCTCACCCGATCAGTCCTACGAGCAGTACTTC.